Listed below are T cell receptor beta chains from one sample, sequenced in a study of cytotoxic CD8 clonotypes in ibrutinib-treated CLL. TCRdb's table, derived via immunoSEQ multiplex PCR, lists solely in-frame clones and lacks some. The sample includes some 350,000 clones, about 61% seen only once; the top ten take roughly 6%. Material: PBMCs, obtained after 36 months of ibrutinib treatment. The receptors come from a human donor with chronic lymphocytic leukemia. Each CDR3 is given with its conserved first and last residue. A D gene is named only where the DNA matches it firmly. A row's size may be missing; if present it is once, few, many or a size class.

NA	TRBV27	TRBJ2-3	NA	CASSLRGPKAWDTQYF	TGTGCCAGCAGCCTCCGGGGACCAAAAGCATGGGATACGCAGTATTTT
NA	TRBV25-1	TRBJ2-2	NA	CASSEGGWELFF	TGTGCCAGCAGTGAGGGGGGCTGGGAGCTGTTTTTT
NA	TRBV11-2	TRBJ1-1	NA	CASSLVLGTEAFF	TGTGCCAGCAGCTTAGTACTGGGGACTGAAGCTTTCTTT
NA	TRBV19	TRBJ2-3	TRBD2	CASSKIAGASTDTQYF	TGTGCCAGTAGTAAGATAGCGGGAGCCTCCACAGATACGCAGTATTTT
few	TRBV4-1	TRBJ2-7	NA	CASSQDGLFGEQYF	TGCGCCAGCAGCCAAGATGGTCTCTTCGGCGAGCAGTACTTC
few	TRBV7-9	TRBJ1-1	NA	CASSADRNTEAFF	TGTGCCAGCAGCGCGGACAGAAACACTGAAGCTTTCTTT
NA	TRBV23-1	TRBJ1-1	NA	CASNPRQAGVVVGTEAFF	TGCGCCAGCAATCCCCGGCAAGCCGGCGTGGTGGTGGGCACTGAAGCTTTCTTT
once	TRBV4-1	TRBJ2-5	TRBD2	CASSPRALAGGEETQYF	TGCGCCAGCAGCCCGAGGGCCCTAGCGGGTGGAGAGGAGACCCAGTACTTC
NA	TRBV10-3	TRBJ2-1	NA	CAISERGANSYNEQFF	TGTGCCATCAGTGAACGAGGGGCTAACTCCTACAATGAGCAGTTCTTC
NA	TRBV6-5	TRBJ2-7	NA	CASSYSSEQYF	TGTGCCAGCAGTTACTCATCCGAGCAGTACTTC
NA	TRBV27	TRBJ2-7	TRBD1	CASTSGRTGWYEQYF	TGTGCCAGCACTTCTGGGCGGACAGGGTGGTACGAGCAGTACTTC
few	TRBV10-3	TRBJ1-2	TRBD1	CATQGAEGYTF	TGTGCTACACAGGGGGCAGAGGGCTACACCTTC
NA	TRBV2	TRBJ1-5	NA	CASSGGGQPQHF	TGTGCCAGCAGCGGGGGTGGTCAGCCCCAGCATTTT
NA	TRBV19	TRBJ1-2	TRBD1	CASSVARGPYGYTF	TGTGCCAGTAGTGTCGCTAGGGGGCCTTATGGCTACACCTTC
NA	TRBV5-1	TRBJ2-2	NA	CASSLTAGAERYLLLEDTGELFF	TGCGCCAGCAGCTTGACAGCAGGCGCAGAGAGGTACCTTCTTTTGGAGGACACCGGGGAGCTGTTTTTT
NA	TRBV21-1	TRBJ1-2	NA	CASSILTGTAYGYTF	TGTGCCAGCAGCATTCTGACAGGAACGGCCTATGGCTACACCTTC
few	TRBV4-1	TRBJ1-2	TRBD1	CASSQGTGALGYGYTF	TGCGCCAGCAGCCAGGGCACAGGGGCTTTAGGCTATGGCTACACCTTC
few	TRBV29-1	TRBJ2-7	NA	CSVVLPSYEQYF	TGCAGCGTTGTGTTGCCTAGCTACGAGCAGTACTTC
NA	TRBV7-3	TRBJ2-3	NA	CASSPKPTDTQYF	TGTGCCAGCAGCCCGAAGCCCACAGATACGCAGTATTTT
NA	TRBV19	TRBJ1-2	NA	CATKTTGSNYGYTF	TGTGCCACTAAGACAACAGGCAGTAACTATGGCTACACCTTC
NA	TRBV23-1	TRBJ2-7	TRBD1	CASSQPDRGYSYEQYF	TGCGCCAGCAGTCAACCTGACAGGGGCTACTCCTACGAGCAGTACTTC
NA	TRBV5-1	TRBJ1-5	NA	CASSYDGSNQPQHF	TGCGCCAGCAGCTACGACGGTAGCAATCAGCCCCAGCATTTT
NA	TRBV13	TRBJ2-2	TRBD2	CASSLGGLLAGDTGELFF	TGTGCCAGCAGCTTAGGGGGGTTACTAGCGGGAGACACCGGGGAGCTGTTTTTT
NA	TRBV30	TRBJ2-3	TRBD2	CASGTSDFPTTDTQYF	TGTGCCTCCGGGACTAGCGATTTCCCTACCACAGATACGCAGTATTTT
few	TRBV29-1	TRBJ1-2	NA	CSVAPNYGYTF	TGCAGCGTTGCGCCGAACTATGGCTACACCTTC
few	TRBV7-2	TRBJ2-1	TRBD1	CASSSTRTGVNEQFF	TGTGCCAGCAGCTCCACCCGGACAGGGGTGAATGAGCAGTTCTTC
NA	TRBV7-8	TRBJ2-2	NA	CASSPKARTGELFF	TGTGCCAGCAGCCCCAAGGCGCGCACCGGGGAGCTGTTTTTT
few	TRBV5-5	TRBJ1-2	NA	CASKGPNYGYTF	TGTGCCAGCAAGGGCCCTAACTATGGCTACACCTTC
once	TRBV9	TRBJ2-2	TRBD2	CASSVGASGRGFGTGELFF	TGTGCCAGCAGCGTAGGGGCTAGCGGGAGAGGGTTTGGCACCGGGGAGCTGTTTTTT
NA	TRBV23-1	TRBJ2-2	NA	CASSQTLRDSYTGELFF	TGCGCCAGCAGTCAAACCCTGCGGGACAGCTACACCGGGGAGCTGTTTTTT
few	TRBV5-1	TRBJ2-7	NA	CASRGTYEQYF	TGCGCCAGCAGAGGGACCTACGAGCAGTACTTC
NA	TRBV25-1	TRBJ2-5	TRBD1	CASSGAWTGGRETQYF	TGTGCCAGCAGTGGGGCCTGGACAGGGGGCAGAGAGACCCAGTACTTC
NA	TRBV7-3	TRBJ2-1	NA	CASSKTGTSNNEQFF	TGTGCCAGCAGCAAAACGGGTACCTCTAACAATGAGCAGTTCTTC
NA	TRBV6-1	TRBJ2-2	TRBD1	CASSPYRGDTGELFF	TGTGCCAGCAGCCCCTACAGGGGTGACACCGGGGAGCTGTTTTTT
NA	TRBV10-2	TRBJ1-2	TRBD1	CASSERGQGPYGYTF	TGCGCCAGCAGTGAGAGGGGACAGGGTCCCTATGGCTACACCTTC
few	TRBV18	TRBJ1-3	TRBD1	CASSAGTETGNTIYF	TGTGCCAGCTCAGCCGGGACAGAGACTGGAAACACCATATATTTT
NA	TRBV6-5	TRBJ1-2	TRBD1	CASSYSGQFGYTF	TGTGCCAGCAGTTACTCGGGACAGTTCGGCTACACCTTC
NA	TRBV2	TRBJ2-7	NA	CASSEGYFYEQYF	TGTGCCAGCAGTGAAGGGTATTTTTACGAGCAGTACTTC
NA	TRBV6-6	TRBJ2-1	TRBD2	CARPTTAGGPHGEQFF	TGTGCCAGGCCAACCACAGCGGGGGGGCCCCATGGTGAGCAGTTCTTC
NA	TRBV18	TRBJ2-7	NA	CASSPQGRGEQYF	TGTGCCAGCTCACCACAGGGGCGAGGGGAGCAGTACTTC
few	TRBV2	TRBJ2-7	NA	CASSVMQSYEQYF	TGTGCCAGCAGTGTTATGCAGTCCTACGAGCAGTACTTC
few	TRBV9	TRBJ2-3	NA	CASSDGGTDTQYF	TGTGCCAGCAGCGATGGGGGTACAGATACGCAGTATTTT